This T cell receptor beta chain was observed in a study of patients and donors after allogeneic stem cell transplantation. Each CDR3 protein is one row after TCRdb ran MiXCR on the RT-PCR reads. The sample has 920,000 or so distinct CDR3 sequences, roughly 18% seen once. Per germline, CDR1 MGHDK and CDR2 SYGVNS. The CDR3 is made up of 16 amino acids. V lost 5 bases and J lost 8; bases outside the gene matches: 13. This chain uses TRBV25-1 with TRBJ2-4; 9 nucleotides align to TRBD1. Material for sequencing was blood, either unsorted or a sorted T cell fraction (not recorded which). The clonotype was recovered from a human donor who was either an allogeneic HSCT recipient or a stem cell or donor lymphocyte infusion donor (not recorded which). It is not recorded whose cells these are; they may come from a transplant donor. Written as DNA, the CDR3 is TGTGCCAGCAGTCCCCAGGGACAGGGAAAAGGAGACATTCAGTACTTC. Amino acids: CASSPQGQGKGDIQYF. The full variable domain, with the rest looked up from reference TRBV25-1 and TRBJ2-4, is EADIYQTPRYLVIGTGKKITLECSQTMGHDKMYWYQQDPGMELHLIHYSYGVNSTEKGDLSSESTVSRIRTEHFPLTLESARPSHTSQYLCASSPQGQGKGDIQYFGAGTRLSVL.